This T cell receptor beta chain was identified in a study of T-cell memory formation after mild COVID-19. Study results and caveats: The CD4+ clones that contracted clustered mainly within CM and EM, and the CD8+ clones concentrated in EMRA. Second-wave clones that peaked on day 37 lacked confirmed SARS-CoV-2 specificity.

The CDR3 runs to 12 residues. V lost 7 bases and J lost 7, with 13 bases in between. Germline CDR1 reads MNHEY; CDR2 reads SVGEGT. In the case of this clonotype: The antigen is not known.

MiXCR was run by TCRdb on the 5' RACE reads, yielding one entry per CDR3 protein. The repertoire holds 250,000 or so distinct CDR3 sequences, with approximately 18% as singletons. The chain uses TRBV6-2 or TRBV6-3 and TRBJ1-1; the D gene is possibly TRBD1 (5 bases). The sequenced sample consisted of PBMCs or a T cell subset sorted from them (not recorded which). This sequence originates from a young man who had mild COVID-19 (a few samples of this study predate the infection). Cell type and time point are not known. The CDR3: CASTNGGIEAFF. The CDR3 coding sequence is TGTGCCAGCACCAACGGGGGGATTGAAGCTTTCTTT.